Below are 16 T cell receptor beta chains sequenced from a single sample in a study of STAT5B mutations in CD4+ large granular lymphocyte leukemia. The method was immunoSEQ multiplex PCR; TCRdb's version includes in-frame clones alone and lacks a portion of them. Counted here are some 4,900 clones, roughly 88% occurring once; the ten biggest clones make up 60% to 80%. The material sequenced was PBMCs. These receptors all stem from a man aged 35 to 55 with CD4+ T-cell large granular lymphocyte leukemia.

The V call is TRBV12-5, the J call TRBJ1-1; D gene ambiguous. Germline lookup yields CDR1 LGHNT and CDR2 FRNRAP. This CDR3 comprises 12 residues. Trimming removed 1 base from V and 3 bases from J, with 3 bases in between. CDR3 loop: CASGLDYTEAFF. The CDR3 nucleotides are TGTGCTAGTGGTTTGGACTACACTGAAGCTTTCTTT.

The rearrangement links TRBV7-2 to TRBJ1-2, with D perhaps TRBD1 (5 bases). CDR1 and CDR2 (germline): SGHTA, FQGNSA. Trimming stripped 7 bases from V and 4 bases from J, with 13 bases between. This CDR3 region has 13 residues. The CDR3 spells CASNPGLFYGYTF. For the CDR3, the DNA is TGTGCCAGCAACCCGGGACTCTTCTATGGCTACACCTTC.

This chain connects TRBV5-4 to TRBJ1-1, with 7 bases identical to TRBD1. CDR1 and CDR2 (germline): SGHNT, YYREEE (reference sequence). This CDR3 contains 13 residues. The J segment lost 11 bases and the V segment lost 0 bases, leaving 7 bases of the junction unmatched. The CDR3 DNA is TGTGCCAGCAGCTTGGCGGGTTCGACAGGGGCTTTCTTT. This translates into CASSLAGSTGAFF.

The chain combines TRBV5-1 with TRBJ1-6; the D gene is possibly TRBD1 (5 bases). CDR3 size: 16 residues. Germline CDR1 SGHRS, CDR2 YFSETQ. V was cut by 0 bases and J by 8 bases, with 15 bases left in between. The CDR3 reads CASSLAPGVGDSPLHF. The CDR3 DNA reads as TGCGCCAGCAGCTTGGCCCCAGGTGTGGGGGATTCACCCCTCCACTTT.

The chain is built from TRBV11-3 and TRBJ2-3; D ambiguous. Germline-derived CDR1 and CDR2 are SGHNT and YENEEA. Deletions cut 3 bases from V and 2 bases from J, with 9 bases between. This CDR3 has 14 residues. In nucleotides, the CDR3 is TGTGCCAGCAGCTTTGGGCTGATCACAGATACGCAGTATTTT. This sequence encodes CASSFGLITDTQYF. Full variable domain (remainder filled in from reference TRBV11-3 and TRBJ2-3): EAGVVQSPRYKIIEKKQPVAFWCNPISGHNTLYWYLQNLGQGPELLIRYENEEAVDDSQLPKDRFSAERLKGVDSTLKIQPAELGDSAVYLCASSFGLITDTQYFGPGTRLTVL.

The chain uses TRBV6-1 and TRBJ1-5; no firm D call. The CDR3 totals 13 residues. Germline V CDR1 and CDR2: MNHNS, SASEGT. V was cut by 8 bases and J by 1 base, with 9 bases left in between. The CDR3 region is CASSKVSNQPQHF. The CDR3 coding sequence is TGTGCCAGCTCAAAAGTCAGCAATCAGCCCCAGCATTTT.

This rearrangement joins TRBV11-3 to TRBJ1-1; weak D call: TRBD1 (6 bases). Germline V gene lookup returns CDR1 SGHNT and CDR2 YENEEA. This CDR3 is built from 15 residues. The V end lost 0 bases, the J end lost 4 bases, and 12 bases lay between the germline ends. The CDR3 DNA reads TGTGCCAGCAGCTTAGATTCCGGGGGCGGCACTGAAGCTTTCTTT. It encodes CASSLDSGGGTEAFF.

The V call is TRBV11-3, the J call TRBJ2-3, with 7 bases matching TRBD2. Germline V gene data show CDR1 as SGHNT and CDR2 as YENEEA. With V trimmed by 5 bases and J by 3 bases, 5 bases remained unmatched. This CDR3 comprises 14 residues. The CDR3, as DNA: TGTGCCAGCAGCCTCGGGGGGAATACAGATACGCAGTATTTT. This translates into CASSLGGNTDTQYF.

The chain couples TRBV6-5 to TRBJ1-1; 7 bases map to TRBD1. J was trimmed by 8 bases and V by 5 bases; bases with no gene match: 5. The CDR3 length is 12 residues. CDR1 and CDR2 (germline): MNHEY, SVGAGI. DNA for the CDR3: TGTGCCAGCAGTCGGCCGGGACAGGAAGCTTTCTTT. Residues: CASSRPGQEAFF.

The chain recombines TRBV14 with TRBJ1-2; possible D gene TRBD1, 5 bases. Trimming left V 1 base short and J 4 bases short, with 16 bases between. The CDR3 length is 16 residues. Looked up from germline, CDR1 is SGHDN and CDR2 is FVKESK. This chain's CDR3 is CASSQVNWDGPYGYTF. The DNA for the CDR3 is TGTGCCAGCAGCCAAGTCAACTGGGACGGACCCTATGGCTACACCTTC.

The rearrangement uses TRBV5-8 and TRBJ1-5; D not resolved. V lost 4 bases to trimming and J lost 2 bases, with 10 bases between them. This CDR3 is built from 14 residues. CDR1 is SGHTS and CDR2 is YDEGEE in the germline V gene. The CDR3 sequence is CASSLYTRNQPQHF. The CDR3 DNA reads TGTGCCAGCAGCCTATACACGCGCAATCAGCCCCAGCATTTT.

This clone came up a few times. The J gene is TRBJ2-3, the V gene TRBV5-1; 10 bases line up with TRBD1. Germline values: CDR1 SGHRS, CDR2 YFSETQ. Trimming removed 2 bases from V and 4 bases from J; junction bases left unmatched: 1. The CDR3 spans 14 residues. The DNA for the CDR3 is TGCGCCAGCAGCTTTGGGACAGGGGCAGATACGCAGTATTTT. Translating it yields CASSFGTGADTQYF.

The chain is built from TRBV18 and TRBJ1-4; D unclear. CDR1 is KGHSH, CDR2 LQKENI, per germline. Trimming took off 4 bases at V and 3 bases at J, with 6 bases between the two ends. CDR3 length: 13 amino acids. The CDR3 bases are TGTGCCAGCTCACGGACGGCTAATGAAAAACTGTTTTTT. Translated, it gives CASSRTANEKLFF.

V gene TRBV7-2 combines with J gene TRBJ1-5, with D hard to call. Germline loops: CDR1 SGHTA, CDR2 FQGNSA. The length of the CDR3 is 14 residues. Trimming pared 7 bases from V and 0 bases from J, leaving 10 bases between. DNA of the CDR3: TGTGCCAGCACCCTCCTCTATAGCAATCAGCCCCAGCATTTT. Encoded protein: CASTLLYSNQPQHF.

This rearrangement joins TRBV7-6 to TRBJ2-1, with a weak D call TRBD2 (6 bases). V lost 5 bases, J lost 8 bases, and 19 bases lay in between. Germline CDR1 reads SGHVS; CDR2 reads FNYEAQ. This CDR3 has 15 residues. CDR3 residues: CASSGRGGLIDEQFF. Here the CDR3 DNA reads TGTGCCAGCAGCGGGCGGGGCGGCCTAATCGATGAGCAGTTCTTC.

This rearrangement joins TRBV7-2 to TRBJ2-1; D gene unclear. The germline gives CDR1 SGHTA, CDR2 FQGNSA. The CDR3 has 14 residues. Trimming took off 5 bases at V and 3 bases at J, with 11 bases between the two ends. The CDR3 DNA reads TGTGCCAGCAGCGGTGACACCAACTACAATGAGCAGTTCTTC. Translated, it gives CASSGDTNYNEQFF. The variable domain in full, completed from reference TRBV7-2 and TRBJ2-1, reads GAGVSQSPSNKVTEKGKDVELRCDPISGHTALYWYRQSLGQGLEFLIYFQGNSAPDKSGLPSDRFSAERTGGSVSTLTIQRTQQEDSAVYLCASSGDTNYNEQFFGPGTRLTVL.